The entry that follows covers one T cell receptor (beta chain) sequence. Alongside a J-beta primer mix, a sample-barcoded 5' primer served in a second PCR lasting roughly 6 to 12 cycles. From the 5' RACE reads, TCRdb called clonotypes with MiXCR, one entry per CDR3 protein. The sample holds over a million distinct CDR3 sequences; 42% are singletons and the top ten take 6.5% to 10%. The data were obtained in a study of blood T cells in healthy people across ages. The specimen was blood. The TCR sequence derives from a woman under 30 in good health.

CDR3 DNA sequence: TGTGCCAGCAGCTTAGTATCGCAATCCTCCGGCTACACCTTC. This codes for CASSLVSQSSGYTF. The chain recombines TRBV7-2 with TRBJ1-2; no definite D call. V was pared by 1 base and J by 8 bases, with 14 bases between. Germline CDR1 is SGHTA and CDR2 is FQGNSA. The CDR3 consists of 14 residues.